This T cell receptor beta chain was recorded in a study of T cells in Graves' hyperthyroidism and ophthalmopathy. This clonotype was seen only a few times. Patients having uncontrolled infection, another autoimmune disease, pregnancy or lactation were not included. The diagnoses drew upon clinical symptoms, serum thyroxine and TRAb, thyroid ultrasound and orbital computed tomography. What was amplified from RNA transcripts were TCR beta CDR3 regions. HTBI primers were employed in a first-round RT-PCR of the TCR CDR3. One entry per CDR3 protein, called by TCRdb with MiXCR from the multiplex PCR reads. The sample includes around 280,000 distinct CDR3 sequences, roughly 13% of them seen just once. CDR1 is MNHNS, CDR2 SASEGT, per germline. V was shortened by 8 bases and J by 0 bases, with 16 bases between the two germline ends. The CDR3 is 15 amino acids.

This TCR came from a woman in her 40s with Graves' hyperthyroidism. The V gene is TRBV6-1, the J gene TRBJ1-2; TRBD1 might be the D (5 bases). The sequenced material came from blood. The CDR3 sequence: CASRIQDKANYGYTF. The CDR3 DNA reads TGTGCCAGCCGCATACAGGACAAAGCTAACTATGGCTACACCTTC.